This TCR beta chain emerged from a study of neurological immune-mediated disorders. Overall study: Of the approximately 34 patients with multiple sclerosis, about 31 had relapsing-remitting MS, whereas the remaining 3 had secondary progressive MS.

This clonotype appeared many times. Germline CDR1 and CDR2: KGHSH and LQKENI. The V end was cut by 3 bases, the J end by 5 bases, with 11 bases between. This CDR3 has 14 amino acids. 5'RACE with 10-nucleotide random UMIs generated the cDNA. TCRdb used MiXCR to reprocess the 5' RACE reads, holding one entry per CDR3 protein. The sample carries about 32,000 distinct CDR3 sequences, 3% to 4% recorded once. Source material was 2 million unsorted PBMCs, stored at -80 °C in RNAlater. The source of this sequence is a man younger than 45 with multiple sclerosis. The gene calls are TRBV18 and TRBJ2-1; D remains ambiguous. Specimen: PBMCs. The CDR3 coding sequence is TGTGCCAGCTCACCTTTGTTAGGGAACAATGAGCAGTTCTTC. This sequence encodes CASSPLLGNNEQFF. Full variable domain (outside the CDR3, taken from reference TRBV18 and TRBJ2-1): NAGVMQNPRHLVRRRGQEARLRCSPMKGHSHVYWYRQLPEEGLKFMVYLQKENIIDESGMPKERFSAEFPKEGPSILRIQQVVRGDSAAYFCASSPLLGNNEQFFGPGTRLTVL.